This is a list of T cell receptor beta chains from one sample in a study of T cell responses to AZD1222 COVID-19 vaccine. TCRdb's table, derived via immunoSEQ multiplex PCR, lists solely in-frame clones and lacks some. The sample has over 100,000 clones; roughly 85% are singletons. Specimen: peripheral blood, collected 28 days after the second dose of the MenACWY control vaccine. The receptors stem from an adult who received the MenACWY meningococcal vaccine as a control. Both conserved end residues are part of each CDR3. The D gene is left open where the match is weak. Some rows mark clone size as missing; the rest say once, few, many or name a class of expanded clone.

clone_size j_call v_call d_call cdr3_nt cdr3_aa
- TRBJ2-1 TRBV11-2 TRBD2 TGTGCCAGCAGCCCTCTAGCGGGGATCGTTAGCTCCTACAATGAGCAGTTCTTC CASSPLAGIVSSYNEQFF
- TRBJ1-5 TRBV28 - TGTGCCAGCAGCGTTCTGATCAGTGATCAGCCCCAGCATTTT CASSVLISDQPQHF
- TRBJ2-1 TRBV19 TRBD2 TGTGCCAGTAGGACTAGCGGGAGAAGGAATGAGCAGTTCTTC CASRTSGRRNEQFF
- TRBJ2-1 TRBV19 TRBD1 TGTGCCAGTAGTATCTCGGGACAGGGGTCTTACTACAATGAGCAGTTCTTC CASSISGQGSYYNEQFF
- TRBJ1-2 TRBV6-2/TRBV6-3 - TGTGCCAGCAGTTACGCCCCCGGGACGCCTGCGGGCTACACCTTC CASSYAPGTPAGYTF
- TRBJ1-6 TRBV18 TRBD1 TGTGCCAGCTCACCGGACAGGGCTAGGGCGTGGTCACCCCTCCACTTT CASSPDRARAWSPLHF
- TRBJ1-3 TRBV6-5 TRBD1 TGTGCCAGCAGGTCGGACAGGGGAAACACCATATATTTT CASRSDRGNTIYF
few TRBJ1-5 TRBV5-1 - TGCGCCAGCAGCTTGGAGGGACTGCTCAATCAGCCCCAGCATTTT CASSLEGLLNQPQHF
- TRBJ2-1 TRBV5-1 - TGCGCCAGCAGCGCGATGTGGGGGGATTCGGATGAGCAGTTCTTC CASSAMWGDSDEQFF
- TRBJ1-5 TRBV2 TRBD1 TGTGCCAGCAGTGAAGTGACAGGGGGCCCTAATCAGCCCCAGCATTTT CASSEVTGGPNQPQHF
- TRBJ1-5 TRBV6-5 - TGTGCCAGCAGCCATAACCCCGATCAGCCCCAGCATTTT CASSHNPDQPQHF
- TRBJ1-1 TRBV12-3/TRBV12-4 - TGTGCCAGCACCGTTGTGGGGCTTGAAGCTTTCTTT CASTVVGLEAFF
- TRBJ2-5 TRBV11-3 TRBD2 TGTGCCAGCAGGGGGACTAGCGCTCGGGAGACCCAGTACTTC CASRGTSARETQYF
- TRBJ1-5 TRBV5-1 - TGCGCCAGCAGCTTCGGGGGGAACAATCAGCCCCAGCATTTT CASSFGGNNQPQHF
- TRBJ2-3 TRBV15 TRBD1 TGTGCCACCAGCACAAAAGGGGGCGACGGCACAGATACGCAGTATTTT CATSTKGGDGTDTQYF
- TRBJ2-1 TRBV6-5 - TGTGCCAGCACCGAATTCTCCGCCTACAATGAGCAGTTCTTC CASTEFSAYNEQFF
- TRBJ1-6 TRBV5-4 TRBD1 TGTGCCAGCAGACGGACAGGGGATAGTTCACCCCTCCACTTT CASRRTGDSSPLHF
- TRBJ1-1 TRBV9 TRBD1 TGTGCCAGCAGCGAGACAGGGGGATTGGCTGAAGCTTTCTTT CASSETGGLAEAFF
- TRBJ1-1 TRBV19 - TGTGCCAGTAAACCACCAAATAGGAATGAAGCTTTCTTT CASKPPNRNEAFF
- TRBJ1-1 TRBV11-2 - TGTGCCAGCAGCCCATTTTACACCCCGAACACTGAAGCTTTCTTT CASSPFYTPNTEAFF
- TRBJ1-2 TRBV4-2 - TGTGCCAGCAGCCAAGATCCAGGGCTCCTCAACTATGGCTACACCTTC CASSQDPGLLNYGYTF
- TRBJ2-1 TRBV5-1 TRBD2 TGCGCCAGCAAATTCTTCCTTAGCGGGGGGGCCCACAATGAGCAGTTCTTC CASKFFLSGGAHNEQFF
few TRBJ2-3 TRBV19 TRBD2 TGTGCCAGTAGTATATACCCTAGCGGGGCCACAGATACGCAGTATTTT CASSIYPSGATDTQYF
- TRBJ2-1 TRBV24-1 TRBD1 TGTGCCACCAGTGACGCCGGGACAGGGGATCTCTACAATGAGCAGTTCTTC CATSDAGTGDLYNEQFF
- TRBJ2-4 TRBV28 TRBD2 TGTGCCAGCGAAAACGGGGGGGCCGTTCGGAGCATTCAGTACTTC CASENGGAVRSIQYF
- TRBJ2-1 TRBV9 TRBD2 TGTGCCAGCAGCGTAGGAGGGCTAGCGGCCGAAAGGGAGCAGTTCTTC CASSVGGLAAEREQFF
once TRBJ2-2 TRBV5-1 - TGCGCCAGCAGCCCCGGCGGACAGAACACCGGGGAGCTGTTTTTT CASSPGGQNTGELFF
- TRBJ2-2 TRBV3-1/TRBV3-2 - TGTGCCAGCAGCCAGCCTCTGGGGCGGGAGAACACCGGGGAGCTGTTTTTT CASSQPLGRENTGELFF
- TRBJ1-5 TRBV6-2/TRBV6-3 - TGTGCCAGCAGTTACAGGGACCAGCCCCAGCATTTT CASSYRDQPQHF
- TRBJ1-2 TRBV24-1 - TGTGCCACCAGTTCCAGTGGGTTTGGCTACACCTTC CATSSSGFGYTF
- TRBJ1-6 TRBV19 - TGTGCCAGTAGTATCCTCTCCAATTCACCCCTCCACTTT CASSILSNSPLHF
- TRBJ2-2 TRBV7-9 - TGTGCCAGCAGCCTCGCCGCAGGGGGGCCCGGGGAGCTGTTTTTT CASSLAAGGPGELFF
- TRBJ2-5 TRBV5-1 - TGCGCCAGCAGCCCCGGGTCTACCCAAGAGACCCAGTACTTC CASSPGSTQETQYF
- TRBJ2-2 TRBV27 - TGTGCCAGCAGTTTATGGCAGGGCACCGCCGGGGAGCTGTTTTTT CASSLWQGTAGELFF
few TRBJ2-7 TRBV6-6 - TGTGCCAGTGCCTTAGATGGAACCTCCTACGAGCAGTACTTC CASALDGTSYEQYF
- TRBJ1-2 TRBV18 - TGTGCCAGCTCACCACAACGGGACTCGGCTGGCTACACCTTC CASSPQRDSAGYTF
- TRBJ1-1 TRBV5-4 TRBD1 TGTGCCAGCAGCCCGCCTGGGACAGGGGGTACTGAAGCTTTCTTT CASSPPGTGGTEAFF
- TRBJ2-5 TRBV3-1/TRBV3-2 - TGTGCCAGCAGCCAAGATGTCACGGGGGCCGATGGGACCCAGTACTTC CASSQDVTGADGTQYF
- TRBJ1-1 TRBV4-3 - TGCGCCAGCAGCCAAGTCAGTCAGGGGATTTGGTTAAACACTGAAGCTTTCTTT CASSQVSQGIWLNTEAFF
- TRBJ2-3 TRBV6-1 - TGTGCCAGCAGTGACTTAGGTTTGGACAGAAGCACAGATACGCAGTATTTT CASSDLGLDRSTDTQYF
- TRBJ2-1 TRBV14 TRBD2 TGTGCCAGCAGCCAAGGGACTAGCCCTCACGATGAGCAGTTCTTC CASSQGTSPHDEQFF
- TRBJ1-2 TRBV29-1 - TGCAGCGTCCTAGGGGACGGCTTTAACTATGGCTACACCTTC CSVLGDGFNYGYTF
- TRBJ1-5 TRBV11-1 - TGTGCCAGCAGCTTAGCGGCTGATGGCAATCAGCCCCAGCATTTT CASSLAADGNQPQHF
once TRBJ1-2 TRBV6-5 TRBD1 TGTGCCAGCAGCCCAGGACAGGGGAACTATGGCTACACCTTC CASSPGQGNYGYTF
- TRBJ1-2 TRBV29-1 - TGCAGCGTGGGTGCGGTTGGAGGGCCTGCTTGGGGCTACACCTTC CSVGAVGGPAWGYTF
once TRBJ1-5 TRBV7-2 TRBD1 TGTGCCAGCAGCACCCGACAGGGTACCAGCAATCAGCCCCAGCATTTT CASSTRQGTSNQPQHF
- TRBJ2-7 TRBV5-1 TRBD1 TGCGCCAGCAGCCCCGCCGGGACAGAAAACGAGCAGTACTTC CASSPAGTENEQYF
- TRBJ2-2 TRBV4-1 - TGCGCCAGCAGCCGAAACACCGGGGAGCTGTTTTTT CASSRNTGELFF
- TRBJ2-3 TRBV7-6 TRBD2 TGTGCCAGCAGCTTTTCGCGACTAGCCACAGATACGCAGTATTTT CASSFSRLATDTQYF
- TRBJ1-5 TRBV19 - TGTGCCAGTAGTATACAGGGGCTGCGGGACCCCCAGCATTTT CASSIQGLRDPQHF
- TRBJ1-5 TRBV5-6 - TGTGCCAGCAGCCCGGGGGGGCGGACTCAGCCCCAGCATTTT CASSPGGRTQPQHF
- TRBJ2-5 TRBV9 - TGTGCCAGCAGCGTAGATTGGCGACGGACGGATCAAGAGACCCAGTACTTC CASSVDWRRTDQETQYF
- TRBJ1-2 TRBV3-1/TRBV3-2 - TGTGCCAGCAGCCTGGGACAAATGAATTATGGCTACACCTTC CASSLGQMNYGYTF
- TRBJ2-1 TRBV6-5 TRBD2 TGTGCCAGCAGTTACCGGGAGGGAGGGCCCGTCAATGAGCAGTTCTTC CASSYREGGPVNEQFF
- TRBJ2-1 TRBV5-1 TRBD1 TGCGCCAGCGCAAAGGGACAGGGAGACAATGAGCAGTTCTTC CASAKGQGDNEQFF
- TRBJ1-1 TRBV6-5 - TGTGCCAGCTCCCAGGGGCCGGGGGACACTGAAGCTTTCTTT CASSQGPGDTEAFF
- TRBJ2-7 TRBV27 - TGTGCCAGCAGTTTGAAGCAGTACTTC CASSLKQYF
once TRBJ1-5 TRBV7-3 - TGTGCCAGCAGCTTAGGAATCAATCAGCCCCAGCATTTT CASSLGINQPQHF